These 24 T cell receptor beta chains originate from one sample sequenced in a study of blood T cell repertoires in COVID-19. The method was immunoSEQ multiplex PCR; TCRdb's version includes in-frame clones alone and lacks a portion of them. The table records around 130,000 clones, around 81% of them present only once. Source material: peripheral blood. These receptors were taken from a man in his forties with active or convalescent COVID-19.

The chain couples TRBV30 to TRBJ1-6, with TRBD1 identical over 7 bases. The trim removed 3 bases at V and 5 bases at J, leaving 10 bases unmatched. CDR1 is GTSNPN, CDR2 SVGIG, per germline (reference sequence). The CDR3 is 16 amino acids. In nucleotides, the CDR3 is TGTGCCTGGAGCCTCTTACAGGGGAGGAATAATTCACCCCTCCACTTT. This sequence encodes CAWSLLQGRNNSPLHF.

This chain joins TRBV25-1 and TRBJ1-2; D unresolved. CDR1 and CDR2 (germline): MGHDK, SYGVNS. This CDR3 region has 14 residues. Trimming left V 5 bases short and J 6 bases short, with 16 bases between. CDR3 nucleotide sequence: TGTGCCAGCAGTCCCCCGGGAAGGGTGGATGGCTACACCTTC. It encodes CASSPPGRVDGYTF.

The V gene is TRBV18, the J gene TRBJ1-1; TRBD1 agrees at 11 bases. The CDR3 spans 18 residues. Germline CDR1 KGHSH, CDR2 LQKENI. The ends lost 4 bases at V and 0 bases at J; junction bases unmatched: 10. The CDR3 loop is CASSHTGTGGGMNTEAFF. DNA for the CDR3: TGTGCCAGCTCACATACCGGGACAGGGGGAGGGATGAACACTGAAGCTTTCTTT.

The chain is built from TRBV6-6 and TRBJ1-4; the match to TRBD1 covers 8 bases. V was clipped by 2 bases and J by 6 bases; unmatched bases: 5. The CDR3 sequence is 15 residues long. Germline-derived CDR1 and CDR2 are MNHNY and SVGAGI (reference sequence). CDR3 in amino acids: CASSYGAGGDEKLFF. CDR3 in DNA: TGTGCCAGCAGTTACGGGGCAGGGGGCGATGAAAAACTGTTTTTT.

The chain employs TRBV19 and TRBJ2-5; D is perhaps TRBD2 (5 bases). This CDR3 has 13 amino acids. V was clipped by 5 bases and J by 4 bases, with 11 bases between them. Germline V gene sequence: CDR1 LNHDA, CDR2 SQIVND (reference sequence). The CDR3, as DNA: TGTGCCAGTAGTCGGGGAGTGGCAGAGACCCAGTACTTC. Translation gives CASSRGVAETQYF.

The V and J genes are TRBV18 and TRBJ1-5; perhaps TRBD1 as D (6 bases). CDR1 is KGHSH, CDR2 LQKENI, per germline. V was trimmed by 0 bases and J by 5 bases, leaving 11 bases between them. This CDR3 contains 15 residues. The CDR3 DNA is TGTGCCAGCTCACCACCGGGCAGGGGCGATCAGCCCCAGCATTTT. Translating gives CASSPPGRGDQPQHF. Combining the CDR3 with reference TRBV18 and TRBJ1-5 gives the whole variable domain NAGVMQNPRHLVRRRGQEARLRCSPMKGHSHVYWYRQLPEEGLKFMVYLQKENIIDESGMPKERFSAEFPKEGPSILRIQQVVRGDSAAYFCASSPPGRGDQPQHFGDGTRLSIL.

The rearrangement uses TRBV19 and TRBJ1-5, with D perhaps matching TRBD1 (5 bases). The V end lost 6 bases, the J end lost 6 bases, and 12 bases lay between the germline ends. The CDR3 is 13 residues long. Germline-derived CDR1 and CDR2 are LNHDA and SQIVND (reference sequence). The CDR3: CASRQTRVQPQHF. Here the CDR3 DNA reads TGTGCCAGTAGACAAACCAGGGTTCAGCCCCAGCATTTT.

As DNA, the CDR3 is TGTGCCAGCAGCGTAGTACGTAACGGGTACTTC. It encodes CASSVVRNGYF. The rearrangement uses TRBV9 and TRBJ2-7; the D is unclear. The CDR3 sequence is 11 residues long. Germline CDR1 SGDLS, CDR2 YYNGEE. V lost 0 bases, J lost 12 bases, and 10 bases lay in between. The whole variable domain, filled in from reference TRBV9 and TRBJ2-7, reads DSGVTQTPKHLITATGQRVTLRCSPRSGDLSVYWYQQSLDQGLQFLIQYYNGEERAKGNILERFSAQQFPDLHSELNLSSLELGDSALYFCASSVVRNGYFGPGTRLTVT.

This clone was detected ten times or more. V usage is TRBV5-6 and J usage is TRBJ1-5; TRBD1 matches 9 bases. CDR3 size: 14 residues. The ends lost 6 bases at V and 4 bases at J; junction bases unmatched: 5. Germline values: CDR1 SGHDT, CDR2 YYEEEE. CDR3 nucleotides: TGTGCCAGCACCGCGGGGACAGGGAATCAGCCCCAGCATTTT. Its protein is CASTAGTGNQPQHF.

The CDR3 here is CASSSFPDRTNNSYNEQFF. The CDR3 DNA reads as TGCGCCAGCAGCTCCTTTCCCGACAGGACGAATAACTCCTACAATGAGCAGTTCTTC. This rearrangement joins TRBV5-1 to TRBJ2-1, with D maybe TRBD1 (6 bases). There are 19 residues in the CDR3. Germline CDR1 and CDR2: SGHRS and YFSETQ. Deletions cut 3 bases from V and 0 bases from J, with 22 bases between. The variable domain in full, with the rest retrieved from reference TRBV5-1 and TRBJ2-1, is KAGVTQTPRYLIKTRGQQVTLSCSPISGHRSVSWYQQTPGQGLQFLFEYFSETQRNKGNFPGRFSGRQFSNSRSEMNVSTLELGDSALYLCASSSFPDRTNNSYNEQFFGPGTRLTVL.

This clone was detected once. The chain combines TRBV25-1 with TRBJ1-2; D ambiguous. V dropped 2 bases and J dropped 4 bases, with 14 bases sitting between them. From germline, CDR1 is MGHDK and CDR2 SYGVNS. The CDR3 covers 15 residues. The CDR3 loop is CASSEDSGNLYGYTF. The CDR3 DNA follows: TGTGCCAGCAGTGAAGATTCGGGAAACCTCTATGGCTACACCTTC.

Only a few counts were recorded for this clone. The chain couples TRBV12-5 to TRBJ2-5; TRBD2 is a possible D gene (7 bases). Trimming cost V 6 bases and J 4 bases, with 33 bases left between them. From germline, CDR1 is LGHNT and CDR2 FRNRAP. The CDR3 length is 20 residues. The CDR3 reads CASGIPPSRLGGRGPETQYF. CDR3 DNA sequence: TGTGCTAGTGGCATTCCCCCAAGTCGACTGGGGGGGCGCGGACCAGAGACCCAGTACTTC.

The V and J genes are TRBV6-1 and TRBJ1-1, with 11 nucleotides matching TRBD1. The CDR3 totals 15 residues. Germline assignment: CDR1 MNHNS and CDR2 SASEGT. V lost 1 base to trimming and J lost 7 bases; unmatched junction nucleotides: 5. The CDR3 sequence: CASSEEGTGGREAFF. CDR3 sequence (DNA): TGTGCCAGCAGTGAAGAAGGGACAGGGGGTCGTGAAGCTTTCTTT.

This clone was seen more than once but under ten times. The rearrangement links TRBV6-5 to TRBJ1-3, with no clear D. The CDR3 extends over 13 amino acids. V lost 7 bases, J lost 4 bases, and 11 bases lay in between. Germline V lookup: CDR1 MNHEY, CDR2 SVGAGI. CDR3 DNA: TGTGCCAGCACCATCCCGGGGGGAAACACCATATATTTT. This translates into CASTIPGGNTIYF.

The chain couples TRBV7-3 to TRBJ2-2; D unresolved. V was cut by 1 base and J by 0 bases, with 9 bases left in between. Germline V gene data show CDR1 as SGHTA and CDR2 as FQGTGA. This CDR3 is built from 16 residues. CDR3 loop: CASSLNSPSNTGELFF. CDR3 in DNA: TGTGCCAGCAGCTTAAATTCCCCGTCGAACACCGGGGAGCTGTTTTTT.

The chain has TRBV3-1 (or the pseudogene TRBV3-2) and TRBJ2-7; D might be TRBD2 (5 bases). The CDR3 extends over 13 amino acids. Trimming pared 1 base from V and 11 bases from J, leaving 15 bases between. CDR1 is LGHDT and CDR2 is YNNKEL in the germline V gene (reference sequence). The CDR3 reads CASSQVETRVKYF. The CDR3 DNA is TGTGCCAGCAGCCAAGTTGAGACGCGGGTCAAGTACTTC.

The chain joins TRBV5-8 to TRBJ2-3; possibly TRBD2 for D (5 bases). The CDR3 extends over 12 amino acids. V gave up 4 bases and J gave up 4 bases, with 7 bases separating them. Germline lookup yields CDR1 SGHTS and CDR2 YDEGEE. The CDR3 here is CASSPRADTQYF. The CDR3 nucleotides read TGTGCCAGCAGCCCGAGGGCAGATACGCAGTATTTT. Together with reference TRBV5-8 and TRBJ2-3, the CDR3 gives the full variable domain: EAGVTQSPTHLIKTRGQQATLRCSPISGHTSVYWYQQALGLGLQFLLWYDEGEERNRGNFPPRFSGRQFPNYSSELNVNALELEDSALYLCASSPRADTQYFGPGTRLTVL.

This CDR3 reads CSVATGGDTDTQYF. The CDR3 DNA reads as TGCAGCGTAGCCACAGGGGGAGACACAGATACGCAGTATTTT. The genes are TRBV29-1 and TRBJ2-3; 8 bases are shared with TRBD1. Germline lookup yields CDR1 SQVTM and CDR2 ANQGSEA. The CDR3 extends over 14 amino acids. The V segment lost 6 bases and the J segment 2 bases; nucleotides outside the gene matches: 7.

This clone was observed once. V and J are TRBV9 and TRBJ2-7, with a possible D match to TRBD1 (6 bases). The CDR3 extends over 15 amino acids. Germline-derived CDR1 and CDR2 are SGDLS and YYNGEE. Trimming shortened V by 0 bases and J by 3 bases, and 13 bases separated the two germline ends. The CDR3 spells CASSVAPTGIYEQYF. The CDR3 DNA is TGTGCCAGCAGCGTAGCCCCAACAGGGATCTACGAGCAGTACTTC.

V usage is TRBV19 and J usage is TRBJ1-4; D possibly corresponds to TRBD1 (5 bases). Between the trimmed V and J ends, which lost 7 bases and 8 bases, there was a span of 17 bases. The CDR3 is 14 residues long. Per the germline V gene, CDR1 is LNHDA and CDR2 is SQIVND (reference sequence). The CDR3 spells CASTSQGSQEKLFF. The CDR3 nucleotides read TGTGCCAGTACGAGTCAGGGTTCACAAGAAAAACTGTTTTTT.

The V call is TRBV7-2, the J call TRBJ1-2; TRBD1 matches at 8 bases. This CDR3 comprises 15 residues. V lost 4 bases, J lost 5 bases, and 9 bases stayed unmatched. The V gene's germline CDR1 is SGHTA and CDR2 FQGNSA. The CDR3 DNA sequence: TGTGCCAGCAGCTCGGGTACAGGGGGGAGGTATGGCTACACCTTC. Amino acid sequence: CASSSGTGGRYGYTF.

V gene TRBV6-4 combines with J gene TRBJ2-2; 14 bases are shared with TRBD2. CDR3 length: 21 amino acids. V lost 2 bases and J lost 2; bases outside the gene matches: 13. The V gene's germline CDR1 is MRHNA and CDR2 SNTAGT. The CDR3 is CASSDLAGTSGGPTNTGELFF. The CDR3 DNA reads TGTGCCAGCAGTGACCTAGCAGGGACTAGCGGGGGCCCTACAAACACCGGGGAGCTGTTTTTT.

The count of this clone is one. This CDR3 reads CASSARAPFF. Written as DNA, the CDR3 is TGTGCCAGTAGTGCCAGGGCACCTTTCTTT. This chain connects TRBV19 to TRBJ1-1; TRBD1 is a possible D gene (5 bases). V shed 5 bases and J shed 12 bases, with 10 bases lying between them. The CDR3 contains 10 residues. Germline V lookup: CDR1 LNHDA, CDR2 SQIVND (reference sequence).

The chain carries TRBV7-9 and TRBJ2-4, with D possibly matching TRBD1 (6 bases). Germline CDR1 and CDR2: SEHNR and FQNEAQ (reference sequence). This CDR3 has 14 residues. Trimming cost V 5 bases and J 0 bases, with 8 bases left between them. CDR3 nucleotide sequence: TGTGCCAGCAGCCTACAGGGAGCCAAAAACATTCAGTACTTC. Translation gives CASSLQGAKNIQYF.